The 32 T cell receptor beta chains below were found in one sample sequenced in a study of blood T cell repertoires in COVID-19. Produced via immunoSEQ multiplex PCR; TCRdb's table is partial and in-frame only. The sample holds roughly 200,000 clones; about 83% are singletons and the top ten take over 1.5%. Sequencing was performed on peripheral blood. The receptors derive from a human donor in a cohort sampled during active COVID-19.

The V call is TRBV4-1, the J call TRBJ2-3, with 10 bases lining up with TRBD2. The V segment lost 1 base and the J segment 4 bases; nucleotides outside the gene matches: 5. In germline, CDR1 is MGHRA, CDR2 YSYEKL. This CDR3 comprises 16 residues. Here the CDR3 reads CASSQGASGSADTQYF. In DNA, the CDR3 is TGCGCCAGCAGCCAAGGAGCTAGCGGGAGTGCAGATACGCAGTATTTT.

This clone was picked up one time. The chain links TRBV6-1 to TRBJ2-3, with 8 bases fitting TRBD1. The CDR3 length is 14 residues. With V trimmed by 7 bases and J by 1 base, 4 bases remained unmatched. Germline CDR1 and CDR2: MNHNS and SASEGT. CDR3 loop: CASKTTGGTDTQYF. In DNA form, the CDR3 reads TGTGCCAGCAAAACGACAGGGGGCACAGATACGCAGTATTTT.

The chain links TRBV28 to TRBJ2-6; 9 positions match TRBD1. This CDR3 region has 18 residues. Germline loops: CDR1 MDHEN, CDR2 SYDVKM. Trimming at V came to 7 bases and at J to 0 bases, leaving 10 bases not matched to a gene. The CDR3: CASTLGTGFHSGANVLTF. The DNA of the CDR3 is TGTGCCAGCACCCTCGGGACAGGGTTCCACTCTGGGGCCAACGTCCTGACTTTC.

V is TRBV28 and J is TRBJ1-3, with 7 bases aligning to TRBD1. J gave up 0 bases and V 6 bases, and 5 bases lay outside the gene matches. CDR1 and CDR2 from the germline V gene are MDHEN and SYDVKM. CDR3 size: 15 residues. In nucleotides, the CDR3 is TGTGCCAGCAGCCTGGACAGGCTCTCTGGAAACACCATATATTTT. Encoded protein: CASSLDRLSGNTIYF.

The chain uses TRBV2 and TRBJ1-4; 9 bases agree with TRBD1. The CDR3 is 13 residues long. Germline assignment: CDR1 SNHLY and CDR2 FYNNEI. Germline trimming cut 8 bases from V and 6 bases from J; bases unmatched to any gene: 4. The CDR3: CASGQGTDEKLFF. The CDR3 region has the DNA TGTGCCAGCGGACAGGGGACCGATGAAAAACTGTTTTTT.

This rearrangement joins TRBV27 to TRBJ1-5, with a weak D call TRBD1 (5 bases). The CDR3 has 18 amino acids. Trimming pared 7 bases from V and 5 bases from J, leaving 27 bases between. Germline CDR1 reads MNHEY; CDR2 reads SMNVEV (reference sequence). CDR3 in amino acids: CASKLYSGGQGNDQPQHF. The CDR3 DNA sequence: TGTGCCAGCAAATTATATTCCGGAGGGCAGGGTAACGATCAGCCCCAGCATTTT.

The V gene is TRBV18, the J gene TRBJ1-1; 8 nucleotides agree with TRBD1. This CDR3 has 16 residues. Looked up from germline, CDR1 is KGHSH and CDR2 is LQKENI. V trimming: 6 bases; J trimming: 0 bases; junction bases outside the gene matches: 9. The DNA of the CDR3 is TGTGCCAGCTCGGTCCACAGGGGGGCTATGAACACTGAAGCTTTCTTT. It yields the protein CASSVHRGAMNTEAFF.

The V gene is TRBV4-3, the J gene TRBJ1-2; D gene uncertain. This CDR3 region has 15 residues. The germline gives CDR1 LGHNA, CDR2 YSLEER. V was clipped by 0 bases and J by 3 bases, with 11 bases between them. The CDR3 region is CASSQDLFRDYGYTF. Written as DNA, the CDR3 is TGCGCCAGCAGCCAAGATCTTTTTCGGGACTATGGCTACACCTTC.

The chain carries TRBV21-1 and TRBJ2-1; the table's D call, TRBD2, was not checked against the DNA. TRBV21-1 is a pseudogene. This CDR3 comprises 16 residues. Here the CDR3 reads CASSKGRGRPYNEQFF. The CDR3 DNA follows: TGTGCCAGCAGCAAAGGGCGGGGGCGCCCCTACAATGAGCAGTTCTTC.

The chain uses TRBV4-3 and TRBJ2-1; 11 bases are shared with TRBD2. The V gene's germline CDR1 is LGHNA and CDR2 YSLEER. After removal of 1 base from V and 8 bases from J, the junction contained 7 bases not matched to a gene. The CDR3 is 16 residues long. The CDR3 DNA reads as TGCGCCAGCAGCCAAGTGGGTAGCGGGGGGGCTGATGAGCAGTTCTTC. Translated: CASSQVGSGGADEQFF.

This clone was detected only a few times. The genes are TRBV6-4 and TRBJ2-1; 8 bases line up with TRBD2. There are 15 residues in the CDR3. Trimming removed 3 bases from V and 7 bases from J; junction bases left unmatched: 8. CDR1 MRHNA and CDR2 SNTAGT come from the germline V gene. CDR3 DNA: TGTGCCAGCAGTGAGTCGGGGGGGGCCGGTAATGAGCAGTTCTTC. The encoded protein is CASSESGGAGNEQFF.

This clone appeared once. The CDR3 region has the DNA TGTGCCAGCAGCCAAGGGGGCCGTCAGCCCCAGCATTTT. It is translated as CASSQGGRQPQHF. The chain couples TRBV7-8 to TRBJ1-5, with TRBD1 matching over 7 bases. This CDR3 is 13 amino acids long. Losses at the gene ends were 5 bases for V and 6 bases for J; bases not matched to a gene: 4. Germline-derived CDR1 and CDR2 are SGHVS and FQNEAQ.

This clone was seen once. The chain carries TRBV7-2 and TRBJ1-1; tentative D call: TRBD1 (5 bases). With 5 bases removed from V and 4 bases from J, the gap between germline ends came to 11 bases. Per the germline V gene, CDR1 is SGHTA and CDR2 is FQGNSA. The CDR3 totals 13 residues. The CDR3 bases are TGTGCCAGCAGCCGAGACAGTCCCACTGAAGCTTTCTTT. It encodes CASSRDSPTEAFF.

This chain links TRBV20-1 with TRBJ1-1; D gene uncertain. This CDR3 is 11 amino acids long. V lost 3 bases and J 8 bases, leaving 10 bases between the germline ends. CDR1 is DFQATT and CDR2 is SNEGSKA in the germline V gene (reference sequence). In DNA, the CDR3 is TGCAGTGCTAGGTACAGAGTCGAAGCTTTCTTT. Encoded protein: CSARYRVEAFF.

V usage is TRBV13 and J usage is TRBJ1-4, with TRBD1 as a possible D gene (6 bases). Germline V gene lookup returns CDR1 PRHDT and CDR2 FYEKMQ (reference sequence). Deletions cut 5 bases from V and 5 bases from J, with 15 bases between. This CDR3 region has 15 residues. The CDR3 DNA follows: TGTGCCAGCAGCAGAACGACAGGCCGAAATGAAAAACTGTTTTTT. It encodes CASSRTTGRNEKLFF.

This sequence joins TRBV27 and TRBJ2-7, with no clear D. The CDR3 is 15 amino acids. In germline, CDR1 is MNHEY, CDR2 SMNVEV (reference sequence). Trimming pared 3 bases from V and 3 bases from J, leaving 15 bases between. The CDR3 spells CASSFSGSSFYEQYF. CDR3 coding DNA: TGTGCCAGCAGTTTCTCAGGCAGCTCCTTCTACGAGCAGTACTTC.

The chain has TRBV24-1 and TRBJ2-2; 10 bases fit TRBD2. This CDR3 is built from 18 residues. After removal of 2 bases from V and 0 bases from J, the junction contained 5 bases not matched to a gene. Germline values: CDR1 KGHDR, CDR2 SFDVKD. In nucleotides, the CDR3 is TGTGCCACCAGTGATTGGGGTAGCGGGGGGACGAACACCGGGGAGCTGTTTTTT. It yields the protein CATSDWGSGGTNTGELFF.

The chain recombines TRBV7-9 with TRBJ1-1; 7 bases align to TRBD1. Germline CDR1 reads SEHNR; CDR2 reads FQNEAQ (reference sequence). J gave up 1 base and V 2 bases, and 4 bases lay outside the gene matches. The CDR3 is 15 amino acids. CDR3 loop: CASSLSAGGNTEAFF. CDR3 in DNA: TGTGCCAGCAGCTTAAGCGCAGGGGGGAACACTGAAGCTTTCTTT.

The table lists this clone with a few counts. The rearrangement uses TRBV3-1 (or the pseudogene TRBV3-2) and TRBJ1-3, with 8 nucleotides matching TRBD1. The ends lost 0 bases at V and 3 bases at J; junction bases unmatched: 13. This CDR3 is 19 amino acids long. Looked up from germline, CDR1 is LGHDT and CDR2 is YNNKEL (reference sequence). In nucleotides, the CDR3 is TGTGCCAGCAGCCAAGAGGGGTTATTCGACAGGGGACTTGGAAACACCATATATTTT. This encodes CASSQEGLFDRGLGNTIYF.

The chain couples TRBV28 to TRBJ2-7, with TRBD2 matching 14 bases. V dropped 0 bases and J dropped 3; count of bases not matched to a gene: 1. The CDR3 has 16 residues. Per the germline V gene, CDR1 is MDHEN and CDR2 is SYDVKM. The CDR3 sequence: CASSLWGTSGSYEQYF. DNA for the CDR3: TGTGCCAGCAGTTTATGGGGGACTAGCGGGAGCTACGAGCAGTACTTC.

CDR3 DNA sequence: TGCGCCAGCACCCTGTCTGGGGGGTGGGGAGAGACCCAGTACTTC. Protein product: CASTLSGGWGETQYF. This chain uses TRBV10-2 with TRBJ2-5; maybe TRBD2 (6 bases). From germline, CDR1 is WSHSY and CDR2 SAAADI. Trimming stripped 7 bases from V and 4 bases from J, with 19 bases between. This CDR3 has 15 residues.

The rearrangement joins TRBV7-2 to TRBJ1-2; a weak D match, TRBD1 (6 bases). Germline CDR1 reads SGHTA; CDR2 reads FQGNSA. The CDR3 extends over 14 amino acids. Trimming removed 5 bases from V and 7 bases from J, with 17 bases in between. CDR3 residues: CASSATGAFGGYTF. The CDR3 coding sequence is TGTGCCAGCAGCGCGACAGGTGCTTTCGGTGGCTACACCTTC.

The V call is TRBV12-3 or TRBV12-4, the J call TRBJ2-3; D may be TRBD2 (7 bases). CDR3 length: 13 amino acids. Between the trimmed V and J ends, which lost 6 bases and 3 bases, there was a span of 10 bases. Here the CDR3 DNA reads TGTGCCAGCAGAAGGGGGGGAACAGATACGCAGTATTTT. The encoded protein is CASRRGGTDTQYF.

This chain joins TRBV10-3 and TRBJ2-5, with TRBD1 identical over 10 bases. CDR1 and CDR2 from the germline V gene are ENHRY and SYGVKD. The CDR3 runs to 15 residues. Losses at the gene ends were 4 bases for V and 4 bases for J; bases not matched to a gene: 6. CDR3 sequence (DNA): TGTGCCATCAGTGCGGACAGGGGGTCACGAGAGACCCAGTACTTC. It yields the protein CAISADRGSRETQYF.

The chain couples TRBV27 to TRBJ2-7, with a weak D call TRBD1 (6 bases). The germline V and J ends were trimmed by 5 bases and 1 base, with 12 bases remaining between them. Germline V CDR1 and CDR2: MNHEY, SMNVEV (reference sequence). CDR3 length equals 14 residues. CDR3 nucleotide sequence: TGTGCCAGCAGTCCCAGACAGGTATCCTACGAGCAGTACTTC. It yields the protein CASSPRQVSYEQYF.

The chain joins TRBV7-6 to TRBJ2-5; 16 nucleotides align to TRBD2. Germline V gene sequence: CDR1 SGHVS, CDR2 FNYEAQ. The CDR3 runs to 18 residues. V gave up 5 bases and J gave up 2 bases; unmatched junction bases: 8. CDR3 sequence reads: CASSPPGLAGGRQETQYF. CDR3 coding DNA: TGTGCCAGCAGCCCCCCGGGACTAGCGGGAGGGCGGCAAGAGACCCAGTACTTC.

This clone was seen a few times. The J gene is TRBJ1-5, the V gene TRBV3-1 (or the pseudogene TRBV3-2); D is perhaps TRBD1 (6 bases). This CDR3 is 15 amino acids long. V dropped 4 bases and J dropped 4 bases, with 14 bases sitting between them. Germline lookup yields CDR1 LGHDT and CDR2 YNNKEL (reference sequence). CDR3 nucleotide sequence: TGTGCCAGCAGCCCAGCGTGGGGGCGTAATCAGCCCCAGCATTTT. Encoded protein: CASSPAWGRNQPQHF.

V is TRBV3-1 (or the pseudogene TRBV3-2) and J is TRBJ1-5; TRBD1 aligns across 8 bases. The CDR3 loop spans 16 amino acids. The germline CDR1 and CDR2 sequences are LGHDT and YNNKEL (reference sequence). The V gene end was trimmed by 9 bases and the J gene end by 2 bases; junction bases not matched to a gene: 12. The CDR3 loop is CARPIEPGQGNQPQHF. CDR3 in DNA: TGTGCCAGGCCAATAGAGCCGGGACAGGGCAATCAGCCCCAGCATTTT.

This chain uses TRBV6-6 with TRBJ2-4; TRBD2 agrees at 11 bases. The CDR3 consists of 13 residues. The V gene end was trimmed by 8 bases and the J gene end by 4 bases; junction bases not matched to a gene: 1. Germline V gives CDR1 MNHNY, CDR2 SVGAGI (reference sequence). CDR3 residues: CASLAGGKNIQYF. As DNA, the CDR3 is TGTGCCAGCCTAGCGGGAGGAAAAAACATTCAGTACTTC.

The chain combines TRBV4-3 with TRBJ2-7; D is unclear. Germline assignment: CDR1 LGHNA and CDR2 YSLEER. Between the trimmed V and J ends, which lost 8 bases and 3 bases, there was a span of 8 bases. The CDR3 runs to 11 residues. The CDR3 nucleotides are TGCGCCAGCGGGCAGGACTACGAGCAGTACTTC. Translating gives CASGQDYEQYF.

By share, this clone ranks as medium-sized. The chain is built from TRBV9 and TRBJ1-4, with D maybe TRBD1 (6 bases). Germline CDR1 reads SGDLS; CDR2 reads YYNGEE. V was cut by 0 bases and J by 1 base, with 13 bases left in between. The CDR3 covers 17 residues. CDR3 region: CASSVVDRSRTNEKLFF. As DNA, the CDR3 is TGTGCCAGCAGCGTAGTGGACAGAAGCCGAACTAATGAAAAACTGTTTTTT.

This rearrangement joins TRBV10-2 to TRBJ2-7; perhaps TRBD2 as D (5 bases). Germline CDR1 WSHSY, CDR2 SAAADI. V shed 3 bases and J shed 0 bases, with 15 bases lying between them. CDR3 length: 16 amino acids. CDR3 DNA sequence: TGCGCCAGCAGTGATGTCGGAGGATCTAGCTCCTACGAGCAGTACTTC. Residues: CASSDVGGSSSYEQYF.